The clone carrying this TCR beta chain was recorded a few times. Clones were sequenced by immunoSEQ multiplex PCR, and TCRdb holds only the in-frame ones, with some missing. The sample consists of about 84,000 clones, 75% to 90% of them appearing once. Germline V gives CDR1 LGHDT, CDR2 YNNKEL (reference sequence). CDR3 length: 15 amino acids. V lost 1 base to trimming and J lost 2 bases; unmatched junction nucleotides: 1. Whether given at about 4 or about 12 weeks, second doses were pooled. The source of the sample is a study of T cell responses to AZD1222 COVID-19 vaccine. V is TRBV3-1 (or the pseudogene TRBV3-2) and J is TRBJ2-3, with 9 bases fitting TRBD1. The specimen comprised peripheral blood, sampled 28 days after the second AZD1222 dose. The receptor's source is an adult who received the AZD1222 COVID-19 vaccine. This CDR3 is CASSQGTGDTDTQYF. The CDR3 DNA follows: TGTGCCAGCAGCCAAGGGACAGGGGACACAGATACGCAGTATTTT.